The next 24 T cell receptor beta chains were all read from a single sample in a study of blood T cell repertoires in COVID-19. Data came from immunoSEQ multiplex PCR; TCRdb stores just in-frame clones and leaves some out. The sample yields 100,000 to 140,000 clones, about 80% seen once. The sequenced sample was peripheral blood. Receptor source: a man in his 70s with acute or convalescent COVID-19.

The V gene is TRBV27, the J gene TRBJ1-2; D gene ambiguous. In germline, CDR1 is MNHEY, CDR2 SMNVEV (reference sequence). Between the trimmed V and J ends, which lost 2 bases and 7 bases, there was a span of 11 bases. The CDR3 extends over 13 amino acids. CDR3 amino acids: CASSLGSSSGYTF. CDR3 DNA sequence: TGTGCCAGCAGTTTAGGCTCGTCCTCTGGCTACACCTTC.

V and J are TRBV2 and TRBJ1-1; D ambiguous. The CDR3 consists of 13 residues. Trimming shortened V by 4 bases and J by 5 bases, and 11 bases separated the two germline ends. From germline, CDR1 is SNHLY and CDR2 FYNNEI. The CDR3 reads CASSVEEGTEAFF. CDR3 coding DNA: TGTGCCAGCAGTGTGGAGGAAGGGACTGAAGCTTTCTTT. Filled out from reference TRBV2 and TRBJ1-1, the complete variable domain reads EPEVTQTPSHQVTQMGQEVILRCVPISNHLYFYWYRQILGQKVEFLVSFYNNEISEKSEIFDDQFSVERPDGSNFTLKIRSTKLEDSAMYFCASSVEEGTEAFFGQGTRLTVV.

The J gene is TRBJ1-1, the V gene TRBV6-5; 9 bases are a match to TRBD1. The CDR3 contains 12 residues. Germline lookup yields CDR1 MNHEY and CDR2 SVGAGI. V was clipped by 8 bases and J by 5 bases; unmatched bases: 3. The CDR3, as DNA: TGTGCCAGCGGGACAGGGTTGACTGAAGCTTTCTTT. Amino acid sequence: CASGTGLTEAFF.

The rearrangement links TRBV18 to TRBJ1-1; 7 nucleotides match TRBD1. CDR1 KGHSH and CDR2 LQKENI come from the germline V gene. The CDR3 is 14 residues long. V shed 8 bases and J 4 bases; nucleotides not matched to a gene: 10. The CDR3 is CASHPGGLVTEAFF. CDR3 nucleotide sequence: TGTGCCAGCCACCCAGGGGGGCTGGTCACTGAAGCTTTCTTT.

The J gene is TRBJ1-5, the V gene TRBV28, with 12 positions matching TRBD1. This CDR3 has 14 residues. Germline CDR1 and CDR2: MDHEN and SYDVKM. V shed 5 bases, J shed 5 bases, and the junction held 1 base outside the gene matches. This CDR3 is CASSGTGGYQPQHF. The DNA of the CDR3 is TGTGCCAGCAGTGGGACAGGGGGCTATCAGCCCCAGCATTTT. Full variable domain (remainder filled in from reference TRBV28 and TRBJ1-5): DVKVTQSSRYLVKRTGEKVFLECVQDMDHENMFWYRQDPGLGLRLIYFSYDVKMKEKGDIPEGYSVSREKKERFSLILESASTNQTSMYLCASSGTGGYQPQHFGDGTRLSIL.

This rearrangement joins TRBV10-3 to TRBJ2-1; TRBD1 agrees at 7 bases. J gave up 4 bases and V 2 bases, and 5 bases lay outside the gene matches. Per the germline V gene, CDR1 is ENHRY and CDR2 is SYGVKD. The CDR3 runs 15 residues. CDR3 sequence (DNA): TGTGCCATCAGTGAGGACAGGGCGCCTTACAATGAGCAGTTCTTC. Protein sequence: CAISEDRAPYNEQFF.

This chain uses TRBV11-2 with TRBJ1-1; 7 bases line up with TRBD1. Trimming at V came to 5 bases and at J to 0 bases, leaving 3 bases not matched to a gene. Germline CDR1 SGHAT, CDR2 FQNNGV. The CDR3 covers 14 residues. Here the CDR3 DNA reads TGTGCCAGCAGCCCCGGGACAGTGAACACTGAAGCTTTCTTT. It codes for CASSPGTVNTEAFF.

The chain employs TRBV20-1 and TRBJ2-1; a weak D match, TRBD2 (5 bases). V was shortened by 3 bases and J by 15 bases, with 21 bases between the two germline ends. The CDR3 contains 13 residues. Germline-derived CDR1 and CDR2 are DFQATT and SNEGSKA (reference sequence). CDR3 amino acids: CSASRSGGKRPFF. CDR3 nucleotide sequence: TGCAGTGCTAGTCGTTCCGGAGGCAAACGGCCGTTCTTC.

V is TRBV18 and J is TRBJ2-7; 7 nucleotides line up with TRBD1. The V gene's germline CDR1 is KGHSH and CDR2 LQKENI. The V segment lost 3 bases and the J segment 2 bases; nucleotides outside the gene matches: 1. CDR3 length: 13 amino acids. The CDR3 DNA is TGTGCCAGCTCACCGGGACAGACCTACGAGCAGTACTTC. Translation gives CASSPGQTYEQYF. Drawing the rest from reference TRBV18 and TRBJ2-7, the complete variable domain is NAGVMQNPRHLVRRRGQEARLRCSPMKGHSHVYWYRQLPEEGLKFMVYLQKENIIDESGMPKERFSAEFPKEGPSILRIQQVVRGDSAAYFCASSPGQTYEQYFGPGTRLTVT.

The rearrangement links TRBV7-9 to TRBJ1-4; TRBD1 aligns across 7 bases. The CDR3 has 16 amino acids. V trimming: 2 bases; J trimming: 3 bases; junction bases outside the gene matches: 6. CDR1 and CDR2 from the germline V gene are SEHNR and FQNEAQ (reference sequence). The CDR3 protein is CASSLQGGASNEKLFF. The CDR3 DNA reads as TGTGCCAGCAGCTTACAGGGGGGAGCCTCTAATGAAAAACTGTTTTTT.

The chain uses TRBV5-4 and TRBJ1-4; 7 nucleotides line up with TRBD1. The CDR3 has 16 residues. CDR1 and CDR2 from the germline V gene are SGHNT and YYREEE (reference sequence). The V and J ends lost 4 bases and 4 bases, in that order; junction bases with no gene match: 10. CDR3 in DNA: TGTGCCAGCAGCGAAGGAGGGGGCAGGAATAATGAAAAACTGTTTTTT. This codes for CASSEGGGRNNEKLFF.

Concerning this clone itself: The sample contains more than one DNA sequence encoding this CDR3. The chain employs TRBV7-3 and TRBJ2-5; 9 bases line up with TRBD2. V lost 2 bases to trimming and J lost 4 bases; unmatched junction nucleotides: 2. CDR3 size: 14 residues. CDR1 SGHTA and CDR2 FQGTGA come from the germline V gene. Written as DNA, the CDR3 is TGTGCCAGCAGCTTAGGGACTAGCAGAGAGACCCAGTACTTC. Amino acids: CASSLGTSRETQYF.

The rearrangement uses TRBV5-1 and TRBJ2-3; D is perhaps TRBD2 (6 bases). This CDR3 has 15 amino acids. The V end was cut by 3 bases, the J end by 10 bases, with 21 bases between. The germline CDR1 and CDR2 sequences are SGHRS and YFSETQ. The CDR3 loop reads CASSSQIGSGGSQYF. Written as DNA, the CDR3 is TGCGCCAGCAGCTCACAGATCGGGAGTGGTGGATCGCAGTATTTT.

The chain has TRBV27 and TRBJ1-6, with D perhaps TRBD1 (5 bases). Germline CDR1 and CDR2: MNHEY and SMNVEV (reference sequence). The CDR3 covers 14 residues. The V gene lost 3 bases and the J gene lost 7 bases, with 10 bases spanning the gap. CDR3 sequence (DNA): TGTGCCAGCAGTTTTTCAGGGAGGAATTCACCCCTCCACTTT. This gives the protein CASSFSGRNSPLHF.

The rearrangement joins TRBV7-8 to TRBJ1-5; D is unresolved. Trimming removed 1 base at V and 3 bases at J, with 10 bases between. The CDR3 is made up of 15 amino acids. Per the germline V gene, CDR1 is SGHVS and CDR2 is FQNEAQ. This CDR3 is CASSLVERDNQPQHF. In nucleotides, the CDR3 is TGTGCCAGCAGCTTAGTGGAGAGAGACAATCAGCCCCAGCATTTT.

The rearrangement links TRBV5-4 to TRBJ2-5; 7 bases fit TRBD2. V was pared by 4 bases and J by 2 bases, with 14 bases of the junction left unmatched. The CDR3 is 17 amino acids. The germline CDR1 and CDR2 sequences are SGHNT and YYREEE (reference sequence). CDR3 region: CASSPGGLDGGQETQYF. The CDR3 nucleotides read TGTGCCAGCAGCCCTGGTGGGCTGGACGGGGGGCAAGAGACCCAGTACTTC.

This clone was detected only once. The rearrangement joins TRBV21-1 to TRBJ2-5; TRBD2 is the table's D call and was not checked against the DNA. TRBV21-1 is a pseudogene. This CDR3 region has 17 residues. CDR3 amino acids: CASSKSTSGGQQETQYF. CDR3 bases: TGTGCCAGCAGCAAATCGACTAGCGGGGGCCAGCAAGAGACCCAGTACTTC.

V is TRBV28 and J is TRBJ2-3; D gene uncertain. Trimming took off 5 bases at V and 2 bases at J, with 8 bases between the two ends. The CDR3 runs 13 residues. The germline V gene encodes CDR1 MDHEN and CDR2 SYDVKM. CDR3 bases: TGTGCCAGCAGTCCCCCCAACACAGATACGCAGTATTTT. It encodes CASSPPNTDTQYF.

The chain recombines TRBV6-2 or TRBV6-3 with TRBJ2-3; D is unclear. V was pared by 0 bases and J by 6 bases, with 19 bases between. This CDR3 contains 17 residues. Germline CDR1 and CDR2: MNHEY and SVGEGT. The CDR3 loop is CASSYSRRLLIEDTQYF. The CDR3 bases are TGTGCCAGCAGTTACTCGAGGCGACTCCTAATAGAGGATACGCAGTATTTT.

Note on this clone: The same CDR3 also results from other DNA sequences found in this sample. The V gene is TRBV5-1, the J gene TRBJ2-1; possibly TRBD2 for D (5 bases). The V end lost 0 bases, the J end lost 0 bases, and 7 bases lay between the germline ends. From germline, CDR1 is SGHRS and CDR2 YFSETQ. The CDR3 covers 15 residues. CDR3 region: CASSLGGSSYNEQFF. DNA of the CDR3: TGCGCCAGCAGCTTGGGAGGGAGCTCCTACAATGAGCAGTTCTTC.

This clone was recorded once. This chain uses TRBV7-6 with TRBJ1-2, with no clear D. V lost 5 bases and J lost 1, with 8 bases in between. CDR1 SGHVS and CDR2 FNYEAQ come from the germline V gene. This CDR3 spans 13 amino acids. The CDR3 spells CASSRSFNYGYTF. CDR3 coding DNA: TGTGCCAGCAGCCGGAGTTTTAACTATGGCTACACCTTC.

This clone has just a few counts. The J gene is TRBJ2-2, the V gene TRBV28; the D is unclear. V was clipped by 7 bases and J by 2 bases, with 5 bases between them. CDR3 length: 12 amino acids. In germline, CDR1 is MDHEN, CDR2 SYDVKM. CDR3 sequence: CASTKNTGELFF. CDR3 DNA sequence: TGTGCCAGCACTAAAAACACCGGGGAGCTGTTTTTT.

The V and J genes are TRBV20-1 and TRBJ1-1; D might be TRBD1 (5 bases). This CDR3 is 16 amino acids long. The germline V gene has CDR1 DFQATT and CDR2 SNEGSKA (reference sequence). Trimming removed 3 bases from V and 1 base from J, with 18 bases in between. CDR3 DNA: TGCAGTGCTAGTAGGCAGGGATTAGTAGGGAACACTGAAGCTTTCTTT. This sequence encodes CSASRQGLVGNTEAFF.

The gene calls are TRBV6-2 or TRBV6-3 and TRBJ1-1; D is ambiguous. The V gene's germline CDR1 is MNHEY and CDR2 SVGEGT. V lost 5 bases to trimming and J lost 4 bases, with 11 bases between them. The CDR3 contains 13 residues. DNA for the CDR3: TGTGCCAGCAGTAATACAGTGGGCACTGAAGCTTTCTTT. This encodes CASSNTVGTEAFF.